This entry is about one T cell receptor (beta chain). Its antigen remains unidentified. This sample was taken from a study of OX40 agonist ivuxolimab in advanced cancers. Overall study context: Patients were treated with intravenous ivuxolimab, dosed at 0.01 to 10 mg/kg and infused every 2 weeks. Overall study results and limits: Clones of CD4+ and CD8+ blood T cells grew by week 6 at doses of 0.1 to 3.0 mg/kg. CD8+ T cells showed, on average, more clonal expansion than CD4+ cells. Low levels of normalized T-cell clonal expansion also appeared in some nonresponders.

The CDR3 length is 17 residues. V was pared by 6 bases and J by 1 base, with 19 bases between. Germline values: CDR1 LNHDA, CDR2 SQIVND (reference sequence). Only in-frame clones appear in the TCRdb table, and some are missing; sequencing was by immunoSEQ multiplex PCR. This sample carries fewer than 85,000 clones, 85% of them seen once, and the ten largest clones take more than 0.5%. The rearrangement uses TRBV19 and TRBJ1-5; no definite D call. The source material was CD4+ or CD8+ T cells sorted from blood, sampled in a trial of the OX40 agonist ivuxolimab. This receptor was obtained from an adult with an advanced solid tumor such as melanoma, head and neck, liver or kidney cancer. The CDR3 DNA sequence: TGTGCCAGTAGCCTGAACGGACTGAGTGTAAGCAATCAGCCCCAGCATTTT. It specifies CASSLNGLSVSNQPQHF.